This entry features one TCR beta chain sequence. Its antigen is unknown. The data derive from a study of somatic mutations in cytotoxic T cells in rheumatoid arthritis. Study background: Certain V beta antibody-stained T-cell populations, V beta1+ cells sequenced for TCRB among them, were flow-sorted to nearly 100% purity. Study findings and constraints: With age, CD8+ clonality increased in rheumatoid arthritis patients, whereas no such increase appeared in healthy controls. Antigens targeted by the expanded CD8+ clones were unknown.

Assay used: immunoSEQ multiplex PCR; TCRdb lists only in-frame clones, some missing. The table includes about 10,000 clones, around 91% detected once. The TCR sequence derives from a woman younger than 30 with rheumatoid arthritis. The sequenced sample consisted of CD4+ T cells sorted from blood.

CDR3 sequence reads: CASSFGEKLFF. CDR3 nucleotide sequence: TGTGCCAGCAGCTTCGGTGAAAAACTGTTTTTT. This chain uses TRBV5-5 with TRBJ1-4; D uncertain. Trimming removed 2 bases at V and 7 bases at J, with 3 bases between. This CDR3 has 11 residues. The V gene's germline CDR1 is SGHKS and CDR2 YYEKEE (reference sequence).